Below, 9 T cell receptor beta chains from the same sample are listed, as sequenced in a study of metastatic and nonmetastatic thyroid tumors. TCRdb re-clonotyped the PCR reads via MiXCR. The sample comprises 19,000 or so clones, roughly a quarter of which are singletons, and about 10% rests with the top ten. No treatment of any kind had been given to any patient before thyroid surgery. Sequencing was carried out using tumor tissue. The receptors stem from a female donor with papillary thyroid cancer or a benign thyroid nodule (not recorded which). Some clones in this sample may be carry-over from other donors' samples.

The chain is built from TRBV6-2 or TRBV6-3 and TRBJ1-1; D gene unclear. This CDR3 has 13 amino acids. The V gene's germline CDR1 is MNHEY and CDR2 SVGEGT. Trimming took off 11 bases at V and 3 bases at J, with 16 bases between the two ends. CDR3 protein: CAARGWEDTEAFF. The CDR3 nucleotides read TGTGCCGCTCGCGGGTGGGAGGACACTGAAGCTTTCTTT.

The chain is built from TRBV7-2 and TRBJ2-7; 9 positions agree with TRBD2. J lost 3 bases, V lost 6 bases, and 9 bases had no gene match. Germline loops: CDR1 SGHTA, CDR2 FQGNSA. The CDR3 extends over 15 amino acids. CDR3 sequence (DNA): TGTGCCAGCAGTCTTGGGGCTAGCGGGAACTACGAGCAGTACTTC. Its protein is CASSLGASGNYEQYF.

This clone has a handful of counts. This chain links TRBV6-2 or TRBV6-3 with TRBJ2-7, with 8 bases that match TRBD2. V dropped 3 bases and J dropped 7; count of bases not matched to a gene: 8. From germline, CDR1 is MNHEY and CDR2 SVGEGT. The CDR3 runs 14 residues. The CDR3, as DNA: TGTGCCAGCAGTTATGTCCTGCGGGAGGATGAGCAGTACTTC. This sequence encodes CASSYVLREDEQYF.

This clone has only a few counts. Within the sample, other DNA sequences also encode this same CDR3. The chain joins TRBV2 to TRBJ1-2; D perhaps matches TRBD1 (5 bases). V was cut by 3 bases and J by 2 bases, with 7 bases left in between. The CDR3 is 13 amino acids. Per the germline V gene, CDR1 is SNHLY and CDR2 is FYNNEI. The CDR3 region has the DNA TGTGCCAGCAGTGATCAGGGCAACTATGGCTACACCTTC. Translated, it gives CASSDQGNYGYTF. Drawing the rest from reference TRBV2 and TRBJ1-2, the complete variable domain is EPEVTQTPSHQVTQMGQEVILRCVPISNHLYFYWYRQILGQKVEFLVSFYNNEISEKSEIFDDQFSVERPDGSNFTLKIRSTKLEDSAMYFCASSDQGNYGYTFGSGTRLTVV.

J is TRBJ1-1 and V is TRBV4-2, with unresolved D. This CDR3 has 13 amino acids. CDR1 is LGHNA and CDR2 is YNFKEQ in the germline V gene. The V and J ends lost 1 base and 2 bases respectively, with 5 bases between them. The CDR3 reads CASSQARNTEAFF. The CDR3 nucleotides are TGTGCCAGCAGCCAAGCCCGTAACACTGAAGCTTTCTTT.

The CDR3 DNA reads as TGCGCCAGCAGCCAAGTCCTACTAGCGGGAGCAGATACCCAGTACTTC. Translated, it gives CASSQVLLAGADTQYF. This chain uses TRBV4-1 with TRBJ2-5, with 11 bases lining up with TRBD2. CDR1 MGHRA and CDR2 YSYEKL come from the germline V gene. The CDR3 totals 16 residues. V lost 1 base, J lost 8 bases, and 9 bases stayed unmatched.

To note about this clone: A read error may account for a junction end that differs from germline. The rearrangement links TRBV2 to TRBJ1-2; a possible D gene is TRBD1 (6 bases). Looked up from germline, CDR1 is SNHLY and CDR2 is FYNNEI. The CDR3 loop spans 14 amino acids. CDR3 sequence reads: CASRPGHINYVYTF. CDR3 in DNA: TGTGCCAGCAGACCGGGACATATTAACTATGTCTACACCTTC.

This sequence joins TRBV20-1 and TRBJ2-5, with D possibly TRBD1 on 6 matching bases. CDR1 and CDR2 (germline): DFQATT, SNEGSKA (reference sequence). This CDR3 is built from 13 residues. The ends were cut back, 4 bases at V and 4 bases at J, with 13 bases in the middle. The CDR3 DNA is TGCAGTGCTACCAGGGGAACCATAGAGACCCAGTACTTC. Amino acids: CSATRGTIETQYF.

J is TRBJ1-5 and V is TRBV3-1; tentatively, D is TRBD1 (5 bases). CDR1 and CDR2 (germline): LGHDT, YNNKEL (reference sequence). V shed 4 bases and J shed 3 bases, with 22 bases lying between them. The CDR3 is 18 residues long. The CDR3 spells CASSPGPRQILYNQPQHF. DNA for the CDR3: TGTGCCAGCAGCCCAGGGCCTCGACAGATTCTCTACAATCAGCCCCAGCATTTT.